This T cell receptor beta chain originates from a study of T cell changes during pregnancy in multiple sclerosis. The repertoire was sequenced with immunoSEQ multiplex PCR; TCRdb's copy has only in-frame clones and lacks some. The table shows over 45,000 clones, with 75% to 90% occurring only once. Germline lookup yields CDR1 SGHNT and CDR2 YYREEE (reference sequence). The CDR3 is 16 residues long. Trimming took off 0 bases at V and 6 bases at J, with 16 bases between the two ends. This chain connects TRBV5-4 to TRBJ2-1; weak D call: TRBD2 (5 bases). This receptor was obtained from a female donor with multiple sclerosis, enrolled in a pregnancy study. Material: CD4+ T cells from peripheral blood mononuclear cells, obtained in the first trimester of pregnancy. This chain's CDR3 is CASSLAASPTGNEQFF. In DNA, the CDR3 is TGTGCCAGCAGCTTGGCGGCTAGCCCTACCGGCAATGAGCAGTTCTTC.